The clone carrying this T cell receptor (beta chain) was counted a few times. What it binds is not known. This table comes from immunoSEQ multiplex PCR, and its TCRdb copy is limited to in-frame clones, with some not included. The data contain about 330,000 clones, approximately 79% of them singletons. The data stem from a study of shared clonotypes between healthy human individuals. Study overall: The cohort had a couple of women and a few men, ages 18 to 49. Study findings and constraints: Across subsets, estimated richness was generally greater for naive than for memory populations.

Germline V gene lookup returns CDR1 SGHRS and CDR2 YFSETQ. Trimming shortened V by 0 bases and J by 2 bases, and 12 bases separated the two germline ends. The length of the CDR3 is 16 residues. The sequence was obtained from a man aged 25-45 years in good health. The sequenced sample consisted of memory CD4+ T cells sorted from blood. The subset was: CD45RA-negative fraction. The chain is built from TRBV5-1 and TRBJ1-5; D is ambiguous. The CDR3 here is CASSLGTGGGNQPQHF. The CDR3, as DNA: TGCGCCAGCAGCTTGGGGACCGGCGGGGGCAATCAGCCCCAGCATTTT. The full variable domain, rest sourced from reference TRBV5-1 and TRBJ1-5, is KAGVTQTPRYLIKTRGQQVTLSCSPISGHRSVSWYQQTPGQGLQFLFEYFSETQRNKGNFPGRFSGRQFSNSRSEMNVSTLELGDSALYLCASSLGTGGGNQPQHFGDGTRLSIL.